Each of the 10 T cell receptor beta chains below was sequenced from the same sample in a study of shared clonotypes between healthy human individuals. Sequencing was performed with immunoSEQ multiplex PCR; in TCRdb, only in-frame clones are kept and a portion is missing. The table lists millions of clones, about 95% of them singletons. CD45RO-negative, CCR7-positively selected cells formed the naive CD8 fraction, excluding terminally differentiated effector memory CD45RA+ cells. The sample consisted of naive CD8+ T cells sorted from blood. The receptors derive from a man aged 18-30 years in good health.

As for this clone: A read error is possible here, since a much larger clone lies one base away. This chain uses TRBV27 with TRBJ2-7; D gene ambiguous. Germline assignment: CDR1 MNHEY and CDR2 SMNVEV (reference sequence). Trimming removed 5 bases from V and 2 bases from J, with 1 base in between. The CDR3 loop spans 10 amino acids. CDR3 nucleotide sequence: TGTGCCAGCAGTGCCTACGAGCAGTACTTC. Residues: CASSAYEQYF.

This chain joins TRBV27 and TRBJ2-7; no definite D call. This CDR3 is built from 14 residues. The V gene lost 0 bases and the J gene lost 9 bases, with 15 bases spanning the gap. Germline loops: CDR1 MNHEY, CDR2 SMNVEV (reference sequence). CDR3 loop: CASSLSKASPGQYF. The CDR3 DNA reads TGTGCCAGCAGTTTATCGAAGGCATCACCAGGGCAGTACTTC.

This chain joins TRBV7-6 and TRBJ2-3; 11 positions agree with TRBD2. Germline assignment: CDR1 SGHVS and CDR2 FNYEAQ. Trimming took 4 bases from V and 2 from J; bases not matched to a gene: 5. This CDR3 is built from 16 residues. Here the CDR3 DNA reads TGTGCCAGCAGCTCGTCGACTAGCGGGGACACAGATACGCAGTATTTT. Protein sequence: CASSSSTSGDTDTQYF.

The V gene is TRBV5-4, the J gene TRBJ1-2, with 8 bases that match TRBD1. V trimming: 0 bases; J trimming: 6 bases; junction bases outside the gene matches: 4. CDR3 length: 14 residues. CDR1 SGHNT and CDR2 YYREEE come from the germline V gene (reference sequence). The CDR3 sequence is CASSLDRGFDGYTF. As DNA, the CDR3 is TGTGCCAGCAGCTTGGACAGGGGGTTTGATGGCTACACCTTC.

The rearrangement links TRBV10-2 to TRBJ2-3; D gene uncertain. Trimming removed 2 bases from V and 8 bases from J, with 8 bases in between. This CDR3 has 12 amino acids. Germline assignment: CDR1 WSHSY and CDR2 SAAADI. Here the CDR3 DNA reads TGCGCCAGCAGTGAGAACCTGGGTACGCAGTATTTT. Residues: CASSENLGTQYF.

The chain employs TRBV27 and TRBJ2-7, with 11 positions matching TRBD2. The CDR3 runs 15 residues. CDR1 and CDR2 from the germline V gene are MNHEY and SMNVEV (reference sequence). V dropped 4 bases and J dropped 6; count of bases not matched to a gene: 8. The CDR3 protein is CASSSLAGGFSEQYF. The CDR3 nucleotides read TGTGCCAGCAGTTCTCTAGCGGGAGGTTTCAGCGAGCAGTACTTC.

J is TRBJ2-7 and V is TRBV6-1, with D hard to call. The germline V gene encodes CDR1 MNHNS and CDR2 SASEGT. Trimming stripped 4 bases from V and 0 bases from J, with 13 bases between. There are 15 residues in the CDR3. The CDR3, as DNA: TGTGCCAGCAGTGGACACATTACTCCCTCCTACGAGCAGTACTTC. Residues: CASSGHITPSYEQYF.

V and J are TRBV5-6 and TRBJ1-5, with 7 bases matching TRBD1. Germline trimming cut 4 bases from V and 2 bases from J; bases unmatched to any gene: 6. The CDR3 is 15 residues long. Germline lookup yields CDR1 SGHDT and CDR2 YYEEEE. The CDR3 sequence is CASSPTGNGNQPQHF. The CDR3 DNA follows: TGTGCCAGCAGCCCGACAGGGAATGGCAATCAGCCCCAGCATTTT.

The chain couples TRBV27 to TRBJ2-7; D is unclear. CDR1 is MNHEY, CDR2 SMNVEV, per germline (reference sequence). The V gene lost 2 bases and the J gene lost 0 bases, with 11 bases spanning the gap. There are 15 residues in the CDR3. DNA of the CDR3: TGTGCCAGCAGTTTAAAAGGCCTGAGCTCCTACGAGCAGTACTTC. This translates into CASSLKGLSSYEQYF.

This rearrangement joins TRBV27 to TRBJ2-7; 7 bases fit TRBD1. Germline CDR1 is MNHEY and CDR2 is SMNVEV (reference sequence). The trim removed 3 bases at V and 1 base at J, leaving 12 bases unmatched. The CDR3 is 17 amino acids. CDR3 bases: TGTGCCAGCAGTTTCCAACAGGGGACCCTACCGTCCTACGAGCAGTACTTC. This encodes CASSFQQGTLPSYEQYF.